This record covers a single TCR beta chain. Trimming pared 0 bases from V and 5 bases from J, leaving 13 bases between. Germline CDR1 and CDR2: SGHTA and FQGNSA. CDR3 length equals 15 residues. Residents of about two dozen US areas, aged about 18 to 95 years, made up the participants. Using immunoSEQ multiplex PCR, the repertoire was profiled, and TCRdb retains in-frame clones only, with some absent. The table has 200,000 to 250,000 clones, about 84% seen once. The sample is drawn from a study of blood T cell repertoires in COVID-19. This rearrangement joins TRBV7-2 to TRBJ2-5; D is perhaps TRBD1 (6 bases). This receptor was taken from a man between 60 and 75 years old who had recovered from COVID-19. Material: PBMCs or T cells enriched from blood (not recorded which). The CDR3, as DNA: TGTGCCAGCAGCTTAGCGTCAGGGGCCCAGGAGACCCAGTACTTC. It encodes CASSLASGAQETQYF.